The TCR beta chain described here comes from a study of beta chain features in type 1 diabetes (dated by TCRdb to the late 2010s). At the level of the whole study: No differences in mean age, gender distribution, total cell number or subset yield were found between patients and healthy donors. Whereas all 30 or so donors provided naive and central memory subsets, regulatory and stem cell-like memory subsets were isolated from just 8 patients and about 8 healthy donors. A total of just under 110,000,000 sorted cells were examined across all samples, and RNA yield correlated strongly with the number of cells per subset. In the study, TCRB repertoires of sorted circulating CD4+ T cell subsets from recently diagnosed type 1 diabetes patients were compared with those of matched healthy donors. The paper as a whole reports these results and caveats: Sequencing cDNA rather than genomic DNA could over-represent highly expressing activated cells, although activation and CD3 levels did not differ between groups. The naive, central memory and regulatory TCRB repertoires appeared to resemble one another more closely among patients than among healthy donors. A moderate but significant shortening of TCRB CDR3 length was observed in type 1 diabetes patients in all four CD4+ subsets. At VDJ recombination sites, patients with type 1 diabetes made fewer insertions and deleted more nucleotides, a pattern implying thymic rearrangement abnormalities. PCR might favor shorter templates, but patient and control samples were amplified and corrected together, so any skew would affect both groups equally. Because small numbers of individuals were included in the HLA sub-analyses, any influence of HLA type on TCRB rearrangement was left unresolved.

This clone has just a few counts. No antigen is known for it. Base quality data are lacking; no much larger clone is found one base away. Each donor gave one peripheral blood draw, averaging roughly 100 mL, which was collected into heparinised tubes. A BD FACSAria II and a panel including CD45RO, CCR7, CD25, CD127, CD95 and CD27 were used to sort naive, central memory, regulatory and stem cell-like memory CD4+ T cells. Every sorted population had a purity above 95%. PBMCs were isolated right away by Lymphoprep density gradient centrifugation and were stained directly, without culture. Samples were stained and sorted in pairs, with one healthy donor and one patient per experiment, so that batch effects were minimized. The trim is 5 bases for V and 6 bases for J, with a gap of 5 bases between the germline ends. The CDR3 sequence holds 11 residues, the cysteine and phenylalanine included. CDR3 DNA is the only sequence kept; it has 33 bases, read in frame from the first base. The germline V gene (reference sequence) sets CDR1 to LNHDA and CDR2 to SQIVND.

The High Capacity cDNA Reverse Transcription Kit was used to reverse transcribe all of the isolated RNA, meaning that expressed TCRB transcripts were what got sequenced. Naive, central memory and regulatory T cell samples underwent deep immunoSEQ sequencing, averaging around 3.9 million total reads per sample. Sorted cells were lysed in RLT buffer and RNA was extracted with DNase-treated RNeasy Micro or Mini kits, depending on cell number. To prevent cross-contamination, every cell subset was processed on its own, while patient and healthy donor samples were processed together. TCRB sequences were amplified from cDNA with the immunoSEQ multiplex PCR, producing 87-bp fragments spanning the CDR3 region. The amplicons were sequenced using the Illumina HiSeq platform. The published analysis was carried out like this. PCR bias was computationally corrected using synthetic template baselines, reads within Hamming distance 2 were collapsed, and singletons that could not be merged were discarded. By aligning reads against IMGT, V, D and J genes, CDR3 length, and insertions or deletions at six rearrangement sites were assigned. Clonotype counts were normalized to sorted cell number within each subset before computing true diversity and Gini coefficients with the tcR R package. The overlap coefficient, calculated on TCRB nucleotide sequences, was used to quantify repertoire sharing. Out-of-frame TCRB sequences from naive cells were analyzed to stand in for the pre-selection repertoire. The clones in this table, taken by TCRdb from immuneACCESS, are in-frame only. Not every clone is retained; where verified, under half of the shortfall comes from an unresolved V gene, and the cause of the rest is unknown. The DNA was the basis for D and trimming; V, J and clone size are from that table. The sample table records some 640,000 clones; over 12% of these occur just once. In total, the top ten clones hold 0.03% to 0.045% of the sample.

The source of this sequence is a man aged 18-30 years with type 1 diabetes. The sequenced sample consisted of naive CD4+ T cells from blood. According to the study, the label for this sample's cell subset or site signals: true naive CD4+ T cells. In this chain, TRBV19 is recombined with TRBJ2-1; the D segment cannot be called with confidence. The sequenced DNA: TGTGCCAGTAGTTTAAGCAATGAGCAGTTCTTC. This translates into CASSLSNEQFF.